Below are 15 T cell receptor beta chains sequenced from a single sample in a study of blood T cell repertoires in COVID-19 (dated by TCRdb to 2018 to 2020). The library was prepared using the immunoSEQ multiplex PCR assay. What TCRdb holds here is the immuneACCESS table cut down to in-frame rearrangements. Part of the clones is not present; checked against another copy, under half of the missing clones reflect an unresolved V gene, and the others are unexplained. A total of approximately 200,000 clones appear in this sample, roughly 87% of them only once. Of the sample, roughly 2% falls within the top ten clones. The material sequenced was peripheral blood. The source of these receptors is a middle-aged man with active or convalescent COVID-19.

The chain uses TRBV4-1 and TRBJ1-5, with D unresolved. There are 17 residues in the CDR3. The germline gives CDR1 MGHRA, CDR2 YSYEKL. The V end lost 1 base, the J end lost 4 bases, and 17 bases lay between the germline ends. CDR3 sequence reads: CASSQVFGARANQPQHF. CDR3 sequence (DNA): TGCGCCAGCAGCCAAGTCTTCGGAGCCCGAGCAAATCAGCCCCAGCATTTT.

This chain uses TRBV6-5 with TRBJ1-1, with unresolved D. The CDR3 spans 13 residues. Germline CDR1 reads MNHEY; CDR2 reads SVGAGI. Trimming pared 11 bases from V and 3 bases from J, leaving 16 bases between. DNA for the CDR3: TGTGCCGTCCTCCCTTGGCGGGACACTGAAGCTTTCTTT. This codes for CAVLPWRDTEAFF.

This chain joins TRBV28 and TRBJ1-3; 9 bases align to TRBD1. V trimming: 7 bases; J trimming: 15 bases; junction bases outside the gene matches: 13. The CDR3 sequence is 13 residues long. Looked up from germline, CDR1 is MDHEN and CDR2 is SYDVKM. The CDR3 nucleotides are TGTGCCAGCATGACAGGAGCGAAGGGACAGGGATATTTT. Translating it yields CASMTGAKGQGYF.

This clone was seen more than once but under ten times. The chain carries TRBV25-1 and TRBJ2-7; 9 bases fit TRBD2. Germline V CDR1 and CDR2: MGHDK, SYGVNS. J was trimmed by 6 bases and V by 7 bases; bases with no gene match: 10. The CDR3 length is 14 residues. CDR3 in amino acids: CASTYSGRPAEQYF. The DNA of the CDR3 is TGTGCCAGCACCTATAGCGGGAGACCGGCCGAGCAGTACTTC.

The chain joins TRBV24-1 to TRBJ2-1, with a tentative D call TRBD2 (5 bases). CDR1 KGHDR and CDR2 SFDVKD come from the germline V gene. The CDR3 runs 18 residues. Trimming took off 4 bases at V and 0 bases at J, with 18 bases between the two ends. The CDR3 DNA reads as TGTGCCACCAGTGACCCCGGGGTAGCCCCAACCTCCTACAATGAGCAGTTCTTC. This encodes CATSDPGVAPTSYNEQFF.

The chain couples TRBV5-1 to TRBJ1-1; D unclear. CDR3 size: 16 residues. V lost 1 base, J lost 1 base, and 14 bases lay in between. Per the germline V gene, CDR1 is SGHRS and CDR2 is YFSETQ. CDR3 DNA sequence: TGCGCCAGCAGCTTGCGCGGTCCCACAACGAACACTGAAGCTTTCTTT. It yields the protein CASSLRGPTTNTEAFF. The variable domain in full, with the rest retrieved from reference TRBV5-1 and TRBJ1-1, is KAGVTQTPRYLIKTRGQQVTLSCSPISGHRSVSWYQQTPGQGLQFLFEYFSETQRNKGNFPGRFSGRQFSNSRSEMNVSTLELGDSALYLCASSLRGPTTNTEAFFGQGTRLTVV.

A single count supports this clone. This chain joins TRBV24-1 and TRBJ2-3, with 8 bases aligning to TRBD2. The CDR3 runs to 13 residues. CDR1 and CDR2 from the germline V gene are KGHDR and SFDVKD. With 9 bases clipped from V and 4 bases from J, the junction kept 5 bases outside the gene matches. DNA of the CDR3: TGTGCCACCCGGCGGGGGGCAGCAGATACGCAGTATTTT. It specifies CATRRGAADTQYF.

The gene calls are TRBV28 and TRBJ2-1; perhaps TRBD2 as D (6 bases). Trimming took off 4 bases at V and 7 bases at J, with 14 bases between the two ends. The germline V gene encodes CDR1 MDHEN and CDR2 SYDVKM. The CDR3 extends over 14 amino acids. For the CDR3, the DNA is TGTGCCAGCAGTTCCGGGACTTCAATGAATGAGCAGTTCTTC. Its translation is CASSSGTSMNEQFF.

The chain recombines TRBV27 with TRBJ1-2; 8 bases align to TRBD1. The CDR3 consists of 14 residues. J gave up 4 bases and V 3 bases, and 4 bases lay outside the gene matches. Per the germline V gene, CDR1 is MNHEY and CDR2 is SMNVEV (reference sequence). The CDR3 region has the DNA TGTGCCAGCAGTTTCGCAGGGGGCGCCTATGGCTACACCTTC. Its translation: CASSFAGGAYGYTF.

The chain recombines TRBV30 with TRBJ1-5; TRBD1 matches at 9 bases. The junction had 9 bases not matched to a gene; V was cut back by 1 base and J by 2 bases. This CDR3 has 17 amino acids. Per germline, CDR1 GTSNPN and CDR2 SVGIG (reference sequence). CDR3 loop: CAWSGTPGQGGNQPQHF. The CDR3 nucleotides read TGTGCCTGGAGTGGAACTCCGGGACAGGGTGGCAATCAGCCCCAGCATTTT.

The J gene is TRBJ2-7, the V gene TRBV6-5; 7 bases match TRBD2. CDR3 length equals 13 residues. Per germline, CDR1 MNHEY and CDR2 SVGAGI. After removal of 2 bases from V and 4 bases from J, the junction contained 2 bases not matched to a gene. This chain's CDR3 is CASSYRGGYEQYF. The CDR3 nucleotides are TGTGCCAGCAGTTACCGCGGGGGTTACGAGCAGTACTTC.

The J gene is TRBJ1-5, the V gene TRBV7-7, with a tentative D call TRBD1 (6 bases). CDR1 SSHAT and CDR2 FNYEAQ come from the germline V gene (reference sequence). Trimming removed 1 base at V and 5 bases at J, with 6 bases between. The CDR3 is made up of 13 amino acids. This CDR3 is CASSLDRDQPQHF. The CDR3 nucleotides are TGTGCCAGCAGCTTAGACAGGGATCAGCCCCAGCATTTT.

V and J are TRBV2 and TRBJ2-3; 9 bases match TRBD2. From germline, CDR1 is SNHLY and CDR2 FYNNEI. Trimming cost V 3 bases and J 2 bases; bases outside gene matches: 3. The CDR3 is made up of 15 amino acids. The CDR3 DNA is TGTGCCAGCAGTGAGACTAGCGGATCCACAGATACGCAGTATTTT. This codes for CASSETSGSTDTQYF.

This clone occurred a few times. V gene TRBV5-5 combines with J gene TRBJ1-4; 9 nucleotides agree with TRBD1. The length of the CDR3 is 14 residues. J lost 5 bases, V lost 5 bases, and 4 bases had no gene match. Germline values: CDR1 SGHKS, CDR2 YYEKEE (reference sequence). In DNA form, the CDR3 reads TGTGCCAGCAGTCGCGGGACAGGGAATGAAAAACTGTTTTTT. It encodes CASSRGTGNEKLFF.

This clone appeared a few times. The genes are TRBV13 and TRBJ2-3; 13 bases match TRBD2. The V and J ends lost 3 bases and 3 bases, in that order; junction bases with no gene match: 9. The CDR3 is 18 residues long. Germline V lookup: CDR1 PRHDT, CDR2 FYEKMQ (reference sequence). Here the CDR3 DNA reads TGTGCCAGCAGCTTGGCCGGGACTAGCGGGACGGAGACAGATACGCAGTATTTT. This encodes CASSLAGTSGTETDTQYF.